This T cell receptor (beta chain) stems from a study of T-cell reconstitution after alpha-beta-depleted transplantation in children. A TCRbeta library incorporating unique molecular identifiers was prepared. One entry per CDR3 protein results from TCRdb running MiXCR on the PCR reads. The sample lists fewer than 400,000 distinct CDR3 sequences; around 20% were seen once. The sequencing here drew on PBMCs from the stem cell graft donor, taken from the stem cell graft. The clonotype comes from a human donor who donated a stem cell graft to a child with acute myeloid leukemia.

As DNA, the CDR3 is TGTGCCAGCGGGGCTATGTGGACAGGAACCTACGGGGAGCTGTTTTTT. It yields the protein CASGAMWTGTYGELFF. The V call is TRBV12-3 or TRBV12-4, the J call TRBJ2-2; 7 bases map to TRBD1. The CDR3 totals 16 residues. After removal of 8 bases from V and 7 bases from J, the junction contained 16 bases not matched to a gene.